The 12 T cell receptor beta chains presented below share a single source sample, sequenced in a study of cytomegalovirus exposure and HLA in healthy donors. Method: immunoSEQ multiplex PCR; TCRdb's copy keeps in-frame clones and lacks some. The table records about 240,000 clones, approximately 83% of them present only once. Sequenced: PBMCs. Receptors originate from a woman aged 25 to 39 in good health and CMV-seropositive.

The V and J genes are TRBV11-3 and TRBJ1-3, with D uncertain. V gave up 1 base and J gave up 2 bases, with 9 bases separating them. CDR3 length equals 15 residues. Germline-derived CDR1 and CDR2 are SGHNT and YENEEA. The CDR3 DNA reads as TGTGCCAGCAGCTTAGTGGCAGTGCCTGGAAACACCATATATTTT. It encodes CASSLVAVPGNTIYF.

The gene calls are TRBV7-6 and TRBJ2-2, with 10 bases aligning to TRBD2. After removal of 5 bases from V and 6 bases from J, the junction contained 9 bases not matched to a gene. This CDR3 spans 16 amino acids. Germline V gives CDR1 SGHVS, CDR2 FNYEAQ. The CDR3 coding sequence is TGTGCCAGCAGCCTAAATAGCGGGAGGCCCCCCGGGGAGCTGTTTTTT. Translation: CASSLNSGRPPGELFF.

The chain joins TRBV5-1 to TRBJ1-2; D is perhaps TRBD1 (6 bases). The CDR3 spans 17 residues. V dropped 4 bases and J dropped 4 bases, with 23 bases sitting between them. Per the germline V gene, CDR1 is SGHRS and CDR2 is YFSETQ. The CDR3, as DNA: TGCGCCAGCAGCCGAGCCCTCGGGGGGCAAGGCGGCTATGGCTACACCTTC. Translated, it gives CASSRALGGQGGYGYTF.

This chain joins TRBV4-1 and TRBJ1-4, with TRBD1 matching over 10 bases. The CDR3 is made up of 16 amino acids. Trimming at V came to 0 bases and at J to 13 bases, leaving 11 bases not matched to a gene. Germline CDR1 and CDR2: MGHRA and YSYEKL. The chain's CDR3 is CASSQDLGQGSVGLFF. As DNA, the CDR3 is TGCGCCAGCAGCCAAGATTTGGGACAGGGGAGTGTAGGACTGTTTTTT.

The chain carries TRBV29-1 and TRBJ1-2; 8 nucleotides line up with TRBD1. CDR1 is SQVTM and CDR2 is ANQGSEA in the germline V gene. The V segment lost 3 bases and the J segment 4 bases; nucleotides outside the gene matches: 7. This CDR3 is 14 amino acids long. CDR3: CSVDPTGGGYGYTF. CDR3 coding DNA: TGCAGCGTTGATCCAACAGGGGGGGGCTATGGCTACACCTTC.

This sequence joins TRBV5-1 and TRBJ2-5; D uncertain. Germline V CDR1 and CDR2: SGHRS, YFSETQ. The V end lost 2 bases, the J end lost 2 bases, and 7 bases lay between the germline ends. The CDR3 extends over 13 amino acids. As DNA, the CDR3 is TGCGCCAGCAGCTTCGGAGTACAAGAGACCCAGTACTTC. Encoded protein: CASSFGVQETQYF.

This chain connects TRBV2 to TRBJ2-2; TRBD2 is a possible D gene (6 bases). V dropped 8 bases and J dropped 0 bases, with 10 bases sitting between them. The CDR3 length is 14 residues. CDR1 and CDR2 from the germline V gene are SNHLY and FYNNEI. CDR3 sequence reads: CASQRLANTGELFF. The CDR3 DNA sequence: TGTGCCAGCCAAAGACTAGCGAACACCGGGGAGCTGTTTTTT. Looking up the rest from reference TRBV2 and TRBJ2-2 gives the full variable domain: EPEVTQTPSHQVTQMGQEVILRCVPISNHLYFYWYRQILGQKVEFLVSFYNNEISEKSEIFDDQFSVERPDGSNFTLKIRSTKLEDSAMYFCASQRLANTGELFFGEGSRLTVL.

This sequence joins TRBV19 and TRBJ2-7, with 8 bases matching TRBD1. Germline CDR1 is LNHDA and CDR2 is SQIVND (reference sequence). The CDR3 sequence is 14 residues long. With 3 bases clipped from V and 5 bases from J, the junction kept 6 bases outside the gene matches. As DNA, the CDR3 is TGTGCCAGTAGTATCGCCAGGGGGCAAGACGAGCAGTACTTC. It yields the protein CASSIARGQDEQYF. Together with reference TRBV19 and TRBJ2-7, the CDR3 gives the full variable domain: DGGITQSPKYLFRKEGQNVTLSCEQNLNHDAMYWYRQDPGQGLRLIYYSQIVNDFQKGDIAEGYSVSREKKESFPLTVTSAQKNPTAFYLCASSIARGQDEQYFGPGTRLTVT.

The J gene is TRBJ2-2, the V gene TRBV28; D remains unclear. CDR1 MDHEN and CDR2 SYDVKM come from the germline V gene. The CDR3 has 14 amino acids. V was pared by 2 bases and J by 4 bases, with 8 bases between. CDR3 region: CASSLLRVTGELFF. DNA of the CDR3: TGTGCCAGCAGTTTACTCCGGGTCACCGGGGAGCTGTTTTTT. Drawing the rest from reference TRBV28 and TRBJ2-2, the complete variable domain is DVKVTQSSRYLVKRTGEKVFLECVQDMDHENMFWYRQDPGLGLRLIYFSYDVKMKEKGDIPEGYSVSREKKERFSLILESASTNQTSMYLCASSLLRVTGELFFGEGSRLTVL.

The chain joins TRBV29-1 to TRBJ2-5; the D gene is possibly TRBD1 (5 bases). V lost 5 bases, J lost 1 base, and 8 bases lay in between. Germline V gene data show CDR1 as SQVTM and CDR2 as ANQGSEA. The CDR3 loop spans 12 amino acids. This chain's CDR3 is CSVMQGQETQYF. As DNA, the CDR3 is TGCAGCGTTATGCAGGGCCAAGAGACCCAGTACTTC.

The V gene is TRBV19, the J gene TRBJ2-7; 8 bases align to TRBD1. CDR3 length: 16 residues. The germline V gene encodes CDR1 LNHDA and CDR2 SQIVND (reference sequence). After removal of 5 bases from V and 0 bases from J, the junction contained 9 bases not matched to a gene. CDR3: CASSPPTGAFSYEQYF. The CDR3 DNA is TGTGCCAGTAGTCCACCGACAGGGGCGTTCTCCTACGAGCAGTACTTC.

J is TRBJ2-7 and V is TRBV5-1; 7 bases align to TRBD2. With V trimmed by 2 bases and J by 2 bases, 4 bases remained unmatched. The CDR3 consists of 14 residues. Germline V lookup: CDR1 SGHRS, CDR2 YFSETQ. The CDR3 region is CASSFGGSPYEQYF. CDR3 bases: TGCGCCAGCAGCTTCGGCGGGAGCCCCTACGAGCAGTACTTC.